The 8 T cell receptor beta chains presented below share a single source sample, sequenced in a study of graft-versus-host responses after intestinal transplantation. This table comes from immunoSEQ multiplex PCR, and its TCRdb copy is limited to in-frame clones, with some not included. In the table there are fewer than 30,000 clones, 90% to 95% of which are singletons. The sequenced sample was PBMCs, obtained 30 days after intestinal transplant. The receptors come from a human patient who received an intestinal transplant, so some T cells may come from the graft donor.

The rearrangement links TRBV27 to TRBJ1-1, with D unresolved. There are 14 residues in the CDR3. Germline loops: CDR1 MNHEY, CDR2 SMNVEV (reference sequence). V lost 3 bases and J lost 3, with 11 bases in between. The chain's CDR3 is CASSFRGGDTEAFF. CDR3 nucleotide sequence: TGTGCCAGCAGTTTTCGGGGTGGGGACACTGAAGCTTTCTTT.

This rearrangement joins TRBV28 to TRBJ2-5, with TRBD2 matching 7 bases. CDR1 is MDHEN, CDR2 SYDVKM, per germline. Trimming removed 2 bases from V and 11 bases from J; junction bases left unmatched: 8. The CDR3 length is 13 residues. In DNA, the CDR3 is TGTGCCAGCAGTTTACGGGAGGTACCGGAGCAGTACTTC. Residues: CASSLREVPEQYF. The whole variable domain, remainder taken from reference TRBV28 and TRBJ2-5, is DVKVTQSSRYLVKRTGEKVFLECVQDMDHENMFWYRQDPGLGLRLIYFSYDVKMKEKGDIPEGYSVSREKKERFSLILESASTNQTSMYLCASSLREVPEQYFGPGTRLLVL.

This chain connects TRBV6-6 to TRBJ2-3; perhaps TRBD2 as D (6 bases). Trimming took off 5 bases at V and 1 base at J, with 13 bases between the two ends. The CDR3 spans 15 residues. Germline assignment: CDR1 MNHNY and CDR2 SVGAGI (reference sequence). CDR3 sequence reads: CASSDRGLGTDTQYF. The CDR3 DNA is TGTGCCAGCAGTGACCGGGGACTGGGCACAGATACGCAGTATTTT.

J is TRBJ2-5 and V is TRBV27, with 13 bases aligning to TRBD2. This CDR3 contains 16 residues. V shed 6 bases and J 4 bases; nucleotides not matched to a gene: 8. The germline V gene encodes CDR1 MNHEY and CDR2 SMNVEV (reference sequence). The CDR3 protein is CASSRRLAGGLETQYF. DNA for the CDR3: TGTGCCAGCAGCCGACGACTAGCGGGAGGTCTAGAGACCCAGTACTTC.

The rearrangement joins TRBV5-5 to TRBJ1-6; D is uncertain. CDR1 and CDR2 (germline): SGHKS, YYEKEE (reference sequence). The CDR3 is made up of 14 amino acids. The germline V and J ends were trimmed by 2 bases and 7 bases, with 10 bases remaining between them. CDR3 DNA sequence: TGTGCCAGCAGCTTTCGGGTCTTGAATTCACCCCTCCACTTT. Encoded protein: CASSFRVLNSPLHF. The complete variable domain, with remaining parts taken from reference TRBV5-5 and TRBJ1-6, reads DAGVTQSPTHLIKTRGQQVTLRCSPISGHKSVSWYQQVLGQGPQFIFQYYEKEERGRGNFPDRFSARQFPNYSSELNVNALLLGDSALYLCASSFRVLNSPLHFGNGTRLTVT.

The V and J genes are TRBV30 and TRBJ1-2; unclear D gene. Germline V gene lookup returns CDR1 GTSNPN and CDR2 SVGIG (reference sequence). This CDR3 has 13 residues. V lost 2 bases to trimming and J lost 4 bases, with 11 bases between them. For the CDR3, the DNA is TGTGCCTGGAGTACGGGGTTCCCCTATGGCTACACCTTC. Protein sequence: CAWSTGFPYGYTF.

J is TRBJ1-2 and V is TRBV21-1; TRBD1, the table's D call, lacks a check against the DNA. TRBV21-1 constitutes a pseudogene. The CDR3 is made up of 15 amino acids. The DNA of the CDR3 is TGTGCCAGCAGCGAGGGACAGGGGTGGCGCTATGGCTACACCTTC. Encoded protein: CASSEGQGWRYGYTF.

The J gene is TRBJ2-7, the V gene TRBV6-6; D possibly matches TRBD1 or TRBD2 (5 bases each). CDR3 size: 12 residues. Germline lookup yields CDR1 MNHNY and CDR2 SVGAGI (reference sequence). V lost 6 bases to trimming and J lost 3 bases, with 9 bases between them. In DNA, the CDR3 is TGTGCCAGCAGCCGGGACCTCTACGAGCAGTACTTC. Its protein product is CASSRDLYEQYF.